One sample yielded the 26 T cell receptor beta chains listed below, sequenced in a study of blood T cells in healthy people across ages. The use of a sample-barcoded 5' primer and a J-beta primer mix characterized a second PCR of 7 to 11 cycles. TCRdb re-called the 5' RACE reads with MiXCR, one entry per CDR3 protein. The sample holds about 780,000 distinct CDR3 sequences, under 80% seen once. Sequences were obtained from blood. The receptors here all came from a young man in good health.

This clonotype was seen more than once but under ten times. The rearrangement links TRBV6-6 to TRBJ1-2; 8 nucleotides line up with TRBD1. This CDR3 comprises 15 residues. Germline CDR1 is MNHNY and CDR2 is SVGAGI (reference sequence). Germline trimming cut 2 bases from V and 4 bases from J; bases unmatched to any gene: 6. CDR3 sequence (DNA): TGTGCCAGCAGTTACGCGGACAGGGAGGGCTATGGCTACACCTTC. This gives the protein CASSYADREGYGYTF.

CDR3 amino acids: CASSPDQETQFF. CDR3 coding DNA: TGTGCCAGCTCACCGGACCAAGAGACCCAGTTCTTC. This sequence joins TRBV18 and TRBJ2-5, with D unresolved. The DNA end is a closer match to TRBJ2-1, so the J assignment may be wrong. Looked up from germline, CDR1 is KGHSH and CDR2 is LQKENI. The CDR3 runs 12 residues.

This clonotype was counted a few times. This chain joins TRBV27 and TRBJ2-7; no firm D call. This CDR3 region has 15 residues. The germline gives CDR1 MNHEY, CDR2 SMNVEV (reference sequence). V was shortened by 5 bases and J by 2 bases, with 16 bases between the two germline ends. CDR3 DNA sequence: TGTGCCAGCAGTCCTAACGGCATTCCTACCTACGAGCAGTACTTC. This codes for CASSPNGIPTYEQYF.

The rearrangement links TRBV2 to TRBJ2-7; perhaps D is TRBD1 or TRBD2 (5 bases each). CDR3 length: 15 residues. The V gene's germline CDR1 is SNHLY and CDR2 FYNNEI. Deletions cut 9 bases from V and 1 base from J, with 19 bases between. The CDR3 reads CASEGMGEESYEQYF. The DNA for the CDR3 is TGTGCCAGTGAGGGGATGGGTGAGGAGTCCTACGAGCAGTACTTC.

V usage is TRBV10-3 and J usage is TRBJ2-3; D not certain. Germline V gene lookup returns CDR1 ENHRY and CDR2 SYGVKD. CDR3 length equals 13 residues. V lost 3 bases and J lost 2, with 6 bases in between. DNA for the CDR3: TGTGCCATCAGTGATGGGGTCACAGATACGCAGTATTTT. Its translation is CAISDGVTDTQYF.

The chain combines TRBV15 with TRBJ2-7; possible D gene TRBD1, 6 bases. From germline, CDR1 is LNHNV and CDR2 YYDKDF (reference sequence). This CDR3 has 13 amino acids. The V gene lost 8 bases and the J gene lost 1 base, with 12 bases spanning the gap. CDR3 in amino acids: CATGQTQSYEQYF. The CDR3 bases are TGTGCCACCGGACAGACTCAATCCTACGAGCAGTACTTC.

This chain joins TRBV10-3 and TRBJ1-5, with D uncertain. The CDR3 totals 14 residues. The V gene's germline CDR1 is ENHRY and CDR2 SYGVKD. Trimming removed 0 bases at V and 4 bases at J, with 7 bases between. The CDR3 protein is CAISESHLNQPQHF. The CDR3, as DNA: TGTGCCATCAGTGAGTCCCACCTAAATCAGCCCCAGCATTTT.

The chain combines TRBV4-2 with TRBJ1-1; no clear D gene. CDR3 length: 15 residues. Trimming stripped 3 bases from V and 7 bases from J, with 18 bases between. CDR1 and CDR2 from the germline V gene are LGHNA and YNFKEQ. The chain's CDR3 is CASSQSTDGMVEAFF. Here the CDR3 DNA reads TGTGCCAGCAGCCAGAGTACCGACGGGATGGTTGAAGCTTTCTTT.

V usage is TRBV4-3 and J usage is TRBJ1-1; 9 positions agree with TRBD1. V lost 0 bases and J lost 3; bases outside the gene matches: 2. The CDR3 runs to 15 residues. Germline V gene lookup returns CDR1 LGHNA and CDR2 YSLEER. The CDR3 region is CASSQDNRGHTEAFF. CDR3 coding DNA: TGCGCCAGCAGCCAAGATAACAGGGGGCACACTGAAGCTTTCTTT.

V and J are TRBV11-2 and TRBJ1-2; D unclear. Germline V lookup: CDR1 SGHAT, CDR2 FQNNGV. This CDR3 contains 14 residues. The V end lost 4 bases, the J end lost 6 bases, and 15 bases lay between the germline ends. CDR3 coding DNA: TGTGCCAGCAGCTCCCGGTGGACTTCGGATGGCTACACCTTC. Amino acid sequence: CASSSRWTSDGYTF.

A single count supports this clonotype. A much larger clone lies a single base off, so this may be a read error. This chain's CDR3 is CASSFRRGRGYEQYF. As DNA, the CDR3 is TGTGCCAGCAGTTTTCGGCGCGGAAGGGGCTACGAGCAGTACTTC. V usage is TRBV12-3 or TRBV12-4 and J usage is TRBJ2-5; TRBD1 might be the D (5 bases). Gene TRBJ2-7 matches the end of the DNA better, so the J call may be wrong. This CDR3 spans 15 amino acids.

This clonotype was seen a few times. This CDR3 is CASSYSKNEQYF. The CDR3 DNA follows: TGTGCCAGCAGTTACTCGAAAAACGAGCAGTACTTC. V and J are TRBV6-5 and TRBJ2-7; D gene uncertain. This CDR3 contains 12 residues. V lost 0 bases and J lost 5, with 5 bases in between. CDR1 is MNHEY and CDR2 is SVGAGI in the germline V gene.

This clonotype was seen only once. The chain couples TRBV6-6 to TRBJ2-5, with 10 bases matching TRBD2. The CDR3 runs 17 residues. V gave up 4 bases and J gave up 2 bases; unmatched junction bases: 10. Germline values: CDR1 MNHNY, CDR2 SVGAGI (reference sequence). CDR3 bases: TGTGCCAGCAGTTTCCTTAGCGGGGGGACTACTCAAGAGACCCAGTACTTC. It yields the protein CASSFLSGGTTQETQYF.

As for this clonotype: One junction end disagrees with the germline gene, perhaps due to a read error. The chain couples TRBV6-5 to TRBJ2-3; D not certain. CDR3 length: 13 residues. In germline, CDR1 is MNHEY, CDR2 SVGAGI. The CDR3 spells CTSVVPGTDTQYF. The CDR3 DNA reads as TGTACCAGCGTCGTCCCCGGAACAGATACGCAGTATTTT.

In this sample, this clonotype turned up once. This chain connects TRBV28 to TRBJ1-6, with D possibly TRBD1 on 6 matching bases. The CDR3 is made up of 14 amino acids. CDR1 MDHEN and CDR2 SYDVKM come from the germline V gene. The V end was cut by 5 bases, the J end by 7 bases, with 12 bases between. CDR3 coding DNA: TGTGCCAGCAGTGGGGGGCCAGCGAATTCACCCCTCCACTTT. This encodes CASSGGPANSPLHF.

This chain joins TRBV30 and TRBJ1-6; TRBD1 might be the D (5 bases). Deletions cut 5 bases from V and 6 bases from J, with 11 bases between. Germline V gives CDR1 GTSNPN, CDR2 SVGIG (reference sequence). The CDR3 totals 13 residues. CDR3 amino acids: CAWSNGGNSPLHF. CDR3 coding DNA: TGTGCCTGGTCGAATGGGGGTAATTCACCCCTCCACTTT.

This chain joins TRBV28 and TRBJ2-7; D gene unclear. V dropped 8 bases and J dropped 5 bases, with 19 bases sitting between them. This CDR3 contains 14 residues. The germline V gene encodes CDR1 MDHEN and CDR2 SYDVKM. The CDR3 DNA sequence: TGTGCCAGCGTTGAAGATAGTCTCATCCACGAGCAGTACTTC. Translating gives CASVEDSLIHEQYF.

The genes are TRBV20-1 and TRBJ2-5; D is unresolved. V lost 0 bases and J 1 base, leaving 6 bases between the germline ends. CDR1 is DFQATT and CDR2 is SNEGSKA in the germline V gene (reference sequence). The CDR3 sequence is 13 residues long. The CDR3 DNA follows: TGCAGTGCTAGAGATATTTTCCAAGAGACCCAGTACTTC. This gives the protein CSARDIFQETQYF.

V is TRBV20-1 and J is TRBJ2-1; 10 positions match TRBD2. The germline V gene has CDR1 DFQATT and CDR2 SNEGSKA (reference sequence). The CDR3 contains 19 residues. V trimming: 4 bases; J trimming: 0 bases; junction bases outside the gene matches: 15. The CDR3 bases are TGCAGTGCTACCCATCTAGCGGGGGCCCAAAAAAGCTCCTACAATGAGCAGTTCTTC. This gives the protein CSATHLAGAQKSSYNEQFF.

The rearrangement uses TRBV20-1 and TRBJ2-3; D is undetermined. The V end was cut by 1 base, the J end by 11 bases, with 10 bases between. This CDR3 is built from 11 residues. CDR1 and CDR2 from the germline V gene are DFQATT and SNEGSKA (reference sequence). CDR3 coding DNA: TGCAGTGCTAGAGGCCCGGGTATGCAGTATTTT. This codes for CSARGPGMQYF.

The chain combines TRBV5-6 with TRBJ2-3, with 8 bases aligning to TRBD2. The germline V gene encodes CDR1 SGHDT and CDR2 YYEEEE. V lost 4 bases, J lost 0 bases, and 7 bases stayed unmatched. This CDR3 has 16 amino acids. The CDR3 loop is CASSILSGTSTDTQYF. The CDR3 DNA reads as TGTGCCAGCAGCATCCTTAGCGGGACGAGCACAGATACGCAGTATTTT. The variable domain in full, with the rest retrieved from reference TRBV5-6 and TRBJ2-3, is DAGVTQSPTHLIKTRGQQVTLRCSPKSGHDTVSWYQQALGQGPQFIFQYYEEEERQRGNFPDRFSGHQFPNYSSELNVNALLLGDSALYLCASSILSGTSTDTQYFGPGTRLTVL.

This clonotype came up a few times. The chain has TRBV9 and TRBJ1-2, with a possible D match to TRBD1 (6 bases). The V gene's germline CDR1 is SGDLS and CDR2 YYNGEE. The CDR3 consists of 13 residues. V lost 3 bases, J lost 5 bases, and 11 bases lay in between. The DNA for the CDR3 is TGTGCCAGCAGCGACCGACAGGATTATGGCTACACCTTC. Translation: CASSDRQDYGYTF.

There are a few counts of this clonotype. This chain joins TRBV2 and TRBJ1-2, with D possibly matching TRBD1 (5 bases). CDR1 SNHLY and CDR2 FYNNEI come from the germline V gene. The V gene lost 7 bases and the J gene lost 1 base, with 22 bases spanning the gap. CDR3 length: 17 residues. The CDR3, as DNA: TGTGCCAGCATCCTCTCGCCCCGAGGAGACAGTAACTATGGCTACACCTTC. As protein: CASILSPRGDSNYGYTF.

This clonotype is a singleton in its sample. The chain has TRBV9 and TRBJ1-1, with 7 bases identical to TRBD1. V shed 4 bases and J 1 base; nucleotides not matched to a gene: 7. CDR1 and CDR2 from the germline V gene are SGDLS and YYNGEE. The CDR3 covers 15 residues. DNA of the CDR3: TGTGCCAGCAGCCAGGCGACAGGGCCGAACACTGAAGCTTTCTTT. Encoded protein: CASSQATGPNTEAFF.

The chain is built from TRBV6-2 or TRBV6-3 and TRBJ1-1; 8 bases align to TRBD1. J was trimmed by 3 bases and V by 2 bases; bases with no gene match: 5. CDR3 size: 15 residues. CDR1 is MNHEY, CDR2 SVGEGT, per germline. The CDR3 nucleotides are TGTGCCAGCAGTTACCCCGGACAGGGATACACTGAAGCTTTCTTT. Translation: CASSYPGQGYTEAFF.

The chain joins TRBV20-1 to TRBJ2-7; 7 bases agree with TRBD1. V shed 0 bases, J shed 1 base, and the junction held 6 bases outside the gene matches. The CDR3 runs 15 residues. Germline loops: CDR1 DFQATT, CDR2 SNEGSKA (reference sequence). DNA for the CDR3: TGCAGTGCTAGAGACAGACAGGGAGCGTCCTACGAGCAGTACTTC. Translated: CSARDRQGASYEQYF.